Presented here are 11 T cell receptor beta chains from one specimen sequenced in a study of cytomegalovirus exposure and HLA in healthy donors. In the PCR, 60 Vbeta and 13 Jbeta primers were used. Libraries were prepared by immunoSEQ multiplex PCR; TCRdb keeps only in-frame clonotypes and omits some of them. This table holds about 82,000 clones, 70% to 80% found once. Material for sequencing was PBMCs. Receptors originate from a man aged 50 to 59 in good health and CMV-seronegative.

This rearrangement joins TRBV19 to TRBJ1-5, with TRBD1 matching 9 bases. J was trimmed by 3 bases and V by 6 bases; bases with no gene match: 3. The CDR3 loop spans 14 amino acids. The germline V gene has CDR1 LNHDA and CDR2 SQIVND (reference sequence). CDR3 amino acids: CASRDRGYNQPQHF. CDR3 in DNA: TGTGCCAGTAGGGACAGGGGTTACAATCAGCCCCAGCATTTT.

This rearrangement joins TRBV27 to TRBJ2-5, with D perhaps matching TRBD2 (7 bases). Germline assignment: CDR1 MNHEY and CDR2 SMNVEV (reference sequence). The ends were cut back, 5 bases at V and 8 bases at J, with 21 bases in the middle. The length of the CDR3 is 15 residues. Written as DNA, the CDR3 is TGTGCCAGCAGTGGCAGGGGAGCGGGGTCAGGAACCCAGTACTTC. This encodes CASSGRGAGSGTQYF.

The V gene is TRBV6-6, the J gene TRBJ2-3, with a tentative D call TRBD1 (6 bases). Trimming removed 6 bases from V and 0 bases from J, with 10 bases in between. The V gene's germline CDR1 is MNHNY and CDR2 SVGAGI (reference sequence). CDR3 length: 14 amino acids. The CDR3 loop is CASRGGRSTDTQYF. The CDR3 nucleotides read TGTGCCAGCAGAGGGGGACGAAGCACAGATACGCAGTATTTT.

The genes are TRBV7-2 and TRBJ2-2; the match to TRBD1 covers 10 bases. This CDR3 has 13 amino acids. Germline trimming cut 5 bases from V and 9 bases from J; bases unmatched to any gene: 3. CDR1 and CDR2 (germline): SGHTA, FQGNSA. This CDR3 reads CASSPGQGRELFF. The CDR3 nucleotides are TGTGCCAGCAGCCCGGGACAGGGGAGGGAGCTGTTTTTT.

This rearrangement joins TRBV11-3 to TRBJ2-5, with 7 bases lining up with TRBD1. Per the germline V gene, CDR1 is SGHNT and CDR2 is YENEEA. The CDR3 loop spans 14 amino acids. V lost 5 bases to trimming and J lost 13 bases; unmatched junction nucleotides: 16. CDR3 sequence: CASSKTSDRADRYF. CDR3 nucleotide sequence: TGTGCCAGCAGCAAAACATCCGACAGGGCTGATCGGTACTTC. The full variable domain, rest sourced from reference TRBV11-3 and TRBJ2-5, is EAGVVQSPRYKIIEKKQPVAFWCNPISGHNTLYWYLQNLGQGPELLIRYENEEAVDDSQLPKDRFSAERLKGVDSTLKIQPAELGDSAVYLCASSKTSDRADRYFGPGTRLLVL.

The CDR3 is CASSRGRTYEQYF. CDR3 bases: TGTGCCAGCAGCAGGGGGCGTACCTACGAGCAGTACTTC. The chain carries TRBV7-8 and TRBJ2-7; 7 nucleotides align to TRBD1. The length of the CDR3 is 13 residues. With V trimmed by 5 bases and J by 2 bases, 3 bases remained unmatched. Looked up from germline, CDR1 is SGHVS and CDR2 is FQNEAQ.

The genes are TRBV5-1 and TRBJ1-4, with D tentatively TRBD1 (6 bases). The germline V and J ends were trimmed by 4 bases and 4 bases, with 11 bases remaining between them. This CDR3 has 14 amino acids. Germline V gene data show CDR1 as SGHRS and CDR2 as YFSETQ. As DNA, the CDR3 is TGCGCCAGCAGCCCTGACAGGAGTAATGAAAAACTGTTTTTT. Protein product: CASSPDRSNEKLFF.

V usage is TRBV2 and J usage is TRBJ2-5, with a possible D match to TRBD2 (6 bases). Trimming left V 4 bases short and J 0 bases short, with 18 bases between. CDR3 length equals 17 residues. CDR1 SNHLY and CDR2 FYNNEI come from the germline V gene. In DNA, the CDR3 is TGTGCCAGCAGTGGAGGAACCGGAGGGCAGTACCAAGAGACCCAGTACTTC. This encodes CASSGGTGGQYQETQYF. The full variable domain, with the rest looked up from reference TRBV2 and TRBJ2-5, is EPEVTQTPSHQVTQMGQEVILRCVPISNHLYFYWYRQILGQKVEFLVSFYNNEISEKSEIFDDQFSVERPDGSNFTLKIRSTKLEDSAMYFCASSGGTGGQYQETQYFGPGTRLLVL.

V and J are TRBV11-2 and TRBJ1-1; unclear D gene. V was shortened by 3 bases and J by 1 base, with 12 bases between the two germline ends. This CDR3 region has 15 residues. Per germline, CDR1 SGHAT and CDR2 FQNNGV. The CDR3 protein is CASSFGLARNTEAFF. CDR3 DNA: TGTGCCAGCAGCTTTGGTCTGGCAAGGAACACTGAAGCTTTCTTT.

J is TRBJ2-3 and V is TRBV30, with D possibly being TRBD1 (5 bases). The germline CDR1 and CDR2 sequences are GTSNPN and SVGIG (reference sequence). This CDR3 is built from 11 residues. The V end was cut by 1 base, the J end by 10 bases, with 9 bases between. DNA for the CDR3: TGTGCCTGGAGTGCCAGGGTGTCGCAGTATTTT. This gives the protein CAWSARVSQYF.

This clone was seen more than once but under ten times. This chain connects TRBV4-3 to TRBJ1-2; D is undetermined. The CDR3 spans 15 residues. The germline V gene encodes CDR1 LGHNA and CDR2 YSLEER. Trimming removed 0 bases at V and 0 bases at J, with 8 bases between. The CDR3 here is CASSQDGSANYGYTF. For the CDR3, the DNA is TGCGCCAGCAGCCAAGATGGTTCAGCTAACTATGGCTACACCTTC.